The present T cell receptor (beta chain) was sequenced within a study of blood T cell repertoires in COVID-19. For the study at large: Researchers got acute and convalescent COVID-19 samples from the United States, Italy and Spain. T cells, B-cell-depleted T cells, or PBMCs provided the cDNA or gDNA that served as material.

Methods used by the authors: Quantification of nucleated cells was approximated via reference gene primer amplification. Sequencing used immunoSEQ multiplex PCR; TCRdb keeps in-frame clones, though not all of them. Clonal size and the V and J genes are those of that table, whereas D and trimming came from the DNA. The data hold around 150,000 clones, with roughly 93% observed a single time. CDR1 is MNHNY, CDR2 SVGAGI, per germline (reference sequence). V shed 7 bases, J shed 0 bases, and the junction held 11 bases outside the gene matches. The CDR3 is made up of 16 amino acids. The TCR comes from a man between 18 and 35 years old with acute or convalescent COVID-19. This sequence joins TRBV6-6 and TRBJ2-5; 7 bases match TRBD1. The sequenced sample was peripheral blood. CDR3 DNA: TGTGCCAGCACCGCACAGGGGCTTCACAACCAAGAGACCCAGTACTTC. Its translation is CASTAQGLHNQETQYF.